The source of this T cell receptor beta chain is a study of shared T cell receptors in the human thymus. Method: immunoSEQ multiplex PCR; TCRdb's copy keeps in-frame clones and lacks some. Of more than 550,000 clones listed, approximately 83% were seen once; the top ten hold about 0.011%. These data are also associated with another study on human thymus T cells.

Material for sequencing was thymocytes. This TCR derives from a girl under three years old with a congenital heart defect.

As DNA, the CDR3 is TGTGCTCACACGAGGACAGGGGAGGTGAATGAAAAACTGTTTTTT. Residues: CAHTRTGEVNEKLFF. This rearrangement joins TRBV30 to TRBJ1-4, with TRBD1 identical over 9 bases. The germline V gene has CDR1 GTSNPN and CDR2 SVGIG (reference sequence). This CDR3 region has 15 residues.